The T cell receptor (beta chain) under discussion was sequenced for a study of shared clonotypes between healthy human individuals. Looking at the study overall: A donor's plate count was three for CD4 naive and three for CD4 memory; CD8 naive had two and CD8 memory one. Findings and limits, study-wide: Naive CD4 clonotype sharing across a few donors was 4% to 5%.

Terminally differentiated effector memory CD45RA+ cells were excluded by CCR7 positive selection of CD45RO-negative cells. Some clones are missing from TCRdb's copy, which holds only in-frame ones; the method was immunoSEQ multiplex PCR. The sample carries around 2,000,000 clones, just under 95% recorded once. About this clone itself: Its antigen is currently unknown.

V lost 4 bases to trimming and J lost 0 bases, with 21 bases between them. Germline assignment: CDR1 SGHDT and CDR2 YYEEEE. The CDR3 consists of 18 residues. The gene calls are TRBV5-6 and TRBJ2-3; D gene unclear. This clonotype was obtained from a man between 18 and 35 years old in good health. Sequenced sample: naive CD8+ T cells sorted from blood. In DNA, the CDR3 is TGTGCCAGCAGCCCGCCGCCGCTATATGAGATTAGCACAGATACGCAGTATTTT. Translated, it gives CASSPPPLYEISTDTQYF.